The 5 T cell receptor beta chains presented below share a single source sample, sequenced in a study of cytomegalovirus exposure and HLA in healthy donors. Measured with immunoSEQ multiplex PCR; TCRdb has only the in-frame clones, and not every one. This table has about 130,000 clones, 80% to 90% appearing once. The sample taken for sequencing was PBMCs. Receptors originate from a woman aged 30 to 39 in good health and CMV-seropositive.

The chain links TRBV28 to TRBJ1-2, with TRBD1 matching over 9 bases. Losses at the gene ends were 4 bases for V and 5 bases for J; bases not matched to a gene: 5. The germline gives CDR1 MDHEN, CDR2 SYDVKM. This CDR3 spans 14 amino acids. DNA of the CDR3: TGTGCCAGCAGTTCCATGGACAGGGGTTATGGCTACACCTTC. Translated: CASSSMDRGYGYTF.

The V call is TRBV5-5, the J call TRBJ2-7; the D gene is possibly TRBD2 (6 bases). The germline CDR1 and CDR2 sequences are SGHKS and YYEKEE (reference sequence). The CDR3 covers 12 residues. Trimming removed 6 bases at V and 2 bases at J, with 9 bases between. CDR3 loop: CASKAGPYEQYF. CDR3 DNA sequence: TGTGCCAGCAAGGCGGGACCCTACGAGCAGTACTTC.

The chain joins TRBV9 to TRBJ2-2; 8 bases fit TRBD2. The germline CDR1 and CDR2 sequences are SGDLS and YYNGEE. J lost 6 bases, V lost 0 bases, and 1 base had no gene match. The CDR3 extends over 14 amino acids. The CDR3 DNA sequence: TGTGCCAGCAGCGTAGAGCGGGAGCCCGGGGAGCTGTTTTTT. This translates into CASSVEREPGELFF.

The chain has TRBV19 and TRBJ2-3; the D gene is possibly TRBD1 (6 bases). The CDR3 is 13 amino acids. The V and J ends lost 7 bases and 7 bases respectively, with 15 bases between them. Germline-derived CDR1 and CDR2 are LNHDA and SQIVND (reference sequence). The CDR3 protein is CASMGTGSNTQYF. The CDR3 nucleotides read TGTGCCAGTATGGGCACAGGGTCGAATACGCAGTATTTT.

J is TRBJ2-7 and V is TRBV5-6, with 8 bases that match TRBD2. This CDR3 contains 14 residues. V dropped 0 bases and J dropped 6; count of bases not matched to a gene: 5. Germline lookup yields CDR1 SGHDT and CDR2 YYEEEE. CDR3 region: CASSLATSGFEQYF. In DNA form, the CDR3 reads TGTGCCAGCAGCTTGGCAACTAGCGGTTTCGAGCAGTACTTC.